This entry concerns a single TCR beta chain. The antigen remains unidentified. The data were taken from a study of CD8 T cells in ankylosing spondylitis. General study results and limits: Blood from ankylosing spondylitis patients appeared to carry a characteristic roughly 8-variant TCR beta motif. A number of the motif variants had already been described in reactive arthritis synovial fluid and blood. Disease-linked clones bore a CD8+ phenotype, appearing relatively rarely in peripheral blood.

The ends were cut back, 3 bases at V and 7 bases at J, with 10 bases in the middle. The length of the CDR3 is 14 residues. Libraries of TCR beta came from quantitative 5'-RACE with molecular barcodes. TCRdb recomputed calls from the 5' RACE reads with MiXCR, one row per CDR3 protein. Found here are approximately 350,000 distinct CDR3 sequences, approximately 14% of them singletons; the top ten hold roughly 1.1%. This clonotype originated in a male donor with ankylosing spondylitis or in good health (not recorded which). Input material: blood, either unsorted or a sorted T cell fraction (not recorded which). The chain links TRBV12-3 or TRBV12-4 to TRBJ1-6; D is undetermined. The chain's CDR3 is CASSFSETNSPLHF. In DNA form, the CDR3 reads TGTGCCAGCAGTTTTTCAGAGACCAATTCACCCCTCCACTTT.